This section outlines one T cell receptor (beta chain) sequence together with its context. This record belongs to a study of blood T cell repertoires in COVID-19. Original processing methods: Estimated nucleated cell counts came from reference gene primer amplification. Using immunoSEQ multiplex PCR, the repertoire was profiled, and TCRdb retains in-frame clones only, with some absent. V, J and clone size were drawn from that table, and D and trimming were deduced from the DNA. The table lists about 480,000 clones, 85% to 90% of them singletons. Sequenced input: peripheral blood. This TCR came from a woman between 25 and 40 years old with acute or convalescent COVID-19.

The CDR3, as DNA: TGCAGCGTTGAAGTCGGGGCAGGGGTCTCTGGAAACACCATATATTTT. This encodes CSVEVGAGVSGNTIYF. V is TRBV29-1 and J is TRBJ1-3; TRBD1 might be the D (6 bases). The CDR3 has 16 amino acids. Germline lookup yields CDR1 SQVTM and CDR2 ANQGSEA. V lost 1 base and J lost 0, with 13 bases in between.